The T cell receptor (beta chain) described here comes from a study of PD-L1 blockade in urothelial cancer. Study summary: From 0 to 3 prior chemotherapy regimens had been given to the patients. The authors examined blood 3 weeks (second dose) and 6 weeks after treatment start.

Trimming removed 5 bases at V and 4 bases at J, with 14 bases between. This CDR3 contains 14 residues. Looked up from germline, CDR1 is LNHDA and CDR2 is SQIVND (reference sequence). The time point here: pretreatment peripheral blood. Patients had locally advanced or metastatic urothelial carcinoma. The repertoire was sequenced with immunoSEQ multiplex PCR; TCRdb's copy has only in-frame clones and lacks some. The sample yields about 72,000 clones, 90% seen once. The sequence derives from a man in his 70s with urothelial cancer. The material was PBMCs, obtained around atezolizumab (anti-PD-L1) treatment. V is TRBV19 and J is TRBJ1-1; D is unclear. This chain's CDR3 is CASSLRVEGTEAFF. DNA for the CDR3: TGTGCCAGTAGTCTCCGGGTGGAAGGCACTGAAGCTTTCTTT.